The 16 T cell receptor beta chains in this list originate from one sample, sequenced in a study of T cells in Graves' hyperthyroidism and ophthalmopathy. RNA transcripts served as the template for amplifying TCR beta CDR3 regions. A set of HTBI primers served as the primers for a first-round RT-PCR of the TCR CDR3. TCRdb re-analysed the multiplex PCR reads in MiXCR, keeping a single row per CDR3 protein. The data show about 300,000 distinct CDR3 sequences, roughly 19% seen once. The source material was blood. Receptors originate from a man aged 50 or older with Graves' ophthalmopathy.

This clonotype has a count of ten or more. V gene TRBV28 combines with J gene TRBJ2-2; TRBD1 matches 7 bases. Germline-derived CDR1 and CDR2 are MDHEN and SYDVKM. The CDR3 is made up of 15 amino acids. The V segment lost 2 bases and the J segment 3 bases; nucleotides outside the gene matches: 3. The CDR3 nucleotides are TGTGCCAGCAGTTTAGGAGACAGGGACACCGGGGAGCTGTTTTTT. Translation: CASSLGDRDTGELFF.

This clonotype was counted only a few times. One junction end disagrees with the germline gene, perhaps due to a read error. This chain uses TRBV11-2 with TRBJ2-7; D perhaps matches TRBD1 (6 bases). CDR1 and CDR2 (germline): SGHAT, FQNNGV. This CDR3 spans 13 amino acids. The chain's CDR3 is CASSEGQNYEQYF. The CDR3 DNA reads as TGCGCCAGCAGTGAAGGACAGAACTACGAGCAGTACTTC.

The chain uses TRBV11-2 and TRBJ2-7; D remains ambiguous. The germline V gene encodes CDR1 SGHAT and CDR2 FQNNGV. Trimming left V 2 bases short and J 8 bases short, with 19 bases between. The CDR3 sequence is 15 residues long. The CDR3 here is CASSLRRAPQIKQYF. The CDR3 DNA sequence: TGTGCCAGCAGCTTAAGAAGGGCCCCCCAAATCAAGCAGTACTTC.

This clonotype was counted a few times. This chain connects TRBV29-1 to TRBJ2-6; D is unresolved. The CDR3 is made up of 12 amino acids. V was pared by 3 bases and J by 4 bases, with 4 bases between. Germline assignment: CDR1 SQVTM and CDR2 ANQGSEA. In DNA, the CDR3 is TGCAGCGTTGACACCGGGGCCAACGTCCTGACTTTC. Protein product: CSVDTGANVLTF.

This clonotype was recorded a few times. The CDR3 DNA follows: TGCAGTGCTAGAGAACCGAGCCTCACCGGGGAGCTGTTTTTT. Encoded protein: CSAREPSLTGELFF. The chain recombines TRBV20-1 with TRBJ2-2; unclear D gene. Germline V lookup: CDR1 DFQATT, CDR2 SNEGSKA (reference sequence). With 0 bases removed from V and 4 bases from J, the gap between germline ends came to 9 bases. CDR3 length: 14 residues.

This clonotype was detected ten times or more. The CDR3 region is CASSSSGTPETQYF. The CDR3 DNA follows: TGTGCCAGCAGCTCTAGCGGGACCCCAGAGACCCAGTACTTC. The chain carries TRBV13 and TRBJ2-5, with TRBD2 matching over 9 bases. Per the germline V gene, CDR1 is PRHDT and CDR2 is FYEKMQ (reference sequence). CDR3 length equals 14 residues. Germline trimming cut 4 bases from V and 4 bases from J; bases unmatched to any gene: 4. Looking up the rest from reference TRBV13 and TRBJ2-5 gives the full variable domain: AAGVIQSPRHLIKEKRETATLKCYPIPRHDTVYWYQQGPGQDPQFLISFYEKMQSDKGSIPDRFSAQQFSDYHSELNMSSLELGDSALYFCASSSSGTPETQYFGPGTRLLVL.

This chain links TRBV7-9 with TRBJ1-2; no firm D call. Trimming removed 3 bases from V and 4 bases from J, with 6 bases in between. Germline loops: CDR1 SEHNR, CDR2 FQNEAQ (reference sequence). The CDR3 spans 12 residues. For the CDR3, the DNA is TGTGCCAGCAGCTTCAGATCCTATGGCTACACCTTC. It codes for CASSFRSYGYTF.

This clonotype was observed a few times. J is TRBJ1-6 and V is TRBV5-1; no reliable D call. The germline CDR1 and CDR2 sequences are SGHRS and YFSETQ. V lost 0 bases and J lost 7, with 14 bases in between. The CDR3 length is 16 residues. CDR3 residues: CASSLEADVRNSPLHF. CDR3 sequence (DNA): TGCGCCAGCAGCTTGGAGGCAGATGTGAGGAATTCACCCCTCCACTTT.

This clonotype was recorded many times. This rearrangement joins TRBV30 to TRBJ1-5, with D hard to call. The CDR3 has 13 residues. The V end lost 5 bases, the J end lost 0 bases, and 8 bases lay between the germline ends. The germline CDR1 and CDR2 sequences are GTSNPN and SVGIG (reference sequence). CDR3 in amino acids: CAWGKNSNQPQHF. The DNA for the CDR3 is TGTGCCTGGGGAAAAAATAGCAATCAGCCCCAGCATTTT.

CDR3 in DNA: TGTGCCAGCAGCTCCGGGGGGCGTTATACCGGGGAGCTGTTTTTT. Translating gives CASSSGGRYTGELFF. The genes are TRBV7-8 and TRBJ2-2, with a tentative D call TRBD2 (7 bases). This CDR3 has 15 residues. The V gene's germline CDR1 is SGHVS and CDR2 FQNEAQ. V was pared by 4 bases and J by 5 bases, with 14 bases between. Variable domain in full (rest from reference TRBV7-8 and TRBJ2-2): GAGVSQSPRYKVAKRGQDVALRCDPISGHVSLFWYQQALGQGPEFLTYFQNEAQLDKSGLPSDRFFAERPEGSVSTLKIQRTQQEDSAVYLCASSSGGRYTGELFFGEGSRLTVL.

This clonotype has at least ten counts. V is TRBV5-1 and J is TRBJ1-1, with unresolved D. This CDR3 has 11 residues. Trimming stripped 2 bases from V and 5 bases from J, with 4 bases between. The germline V gene has CDR1 SGHRS and CDR2 YFSETQ. CDR3 sequence: CASSFGTEAFF. The CDR3 DNA follows: TGCGCCAGCAGCTTCGGGACTGAAGCTTTCTTT.

This clonotype was seen a few times. This rearrangement joins TRBV4-1 to TRBJ2-5; the D gene is possibly TRBD2 (5 bases). Looked up from germline, CDR1 is MGHRA and CDR2 is YSYEKL. V was pared by 1 base and J by 5 bases, with 8 bases between. The length of the CDR3 is 13 residues. The CDR3 DNA sequence: TGCGCCAGCAGCCAAGCCAGCGGTGAGACCCAGTACTTC. The encoded protein is CASSQASGETQYF.

This clonotype was seen at least ten times. The V call is TRBV27, the J call TRBJ1-2, with 8 bases aligning to TRBD1. Unmatched junction bases numbered 3, after V lost 7 bases and J lost 5 bases. Germline assignment: CDR1 MNHEY and CDR2 SMNVEV (reference sequence). This CDR3 has 12 residues. This CDR3 reads CASKDRVYGYTF. CDR3 sequence (DNA): TGTGCCAGCAAGGACAGGGTTTATGGCTACACCTTC.

The CDR3 coding sequence is TGTGCCACCAGCAGTCGGGACAGGGTGGATTCACCCCTCCACTTT. Translating it yields CATSSRDRVDSPLHF. V usage is TRBV15 and J usage is TRBJ1-6, with 9 positions matching TRBD1. V lost 3 bases, J lost 8 bases, and 5 bases stayed unmatched. The CDR3 has 15 amino acids. Germline-derived CDR1 and CDR2 are LNHNV and YYDKDF (reference sequence).

This clonotype was recorded many times. The chain couples TRBV12-3 or TRBV12-4 to TRBJ2-7; 11 nucleotides match TRBD1. Trimming cost V 6 bases and J 3 bases; bases outside gene matches: 4. The CDR3 extends over 14 amino acids. The CDR3 DNA follows: TGTGCCAGCAGGCCCGGGACAGGGGGCTACGAGCAGTACTTC. Its protein is CASRPGTGGYEQYF.

The chain employs TRBV19 and TRBJ2-1; D unresolved. V gave up 1 base and J gave up 6 bases, with 7 bases separating them. The CDR3 covers 13 residues. The germline CDR1 and CDR2 sequences are LNHDA and SQIVND (reference sequence). The CDR3: CASSIVEGNEQFF. For the CDR3, the DNA is TGTGCCAGTAGTATAGTAGAAGGCAATGAGCAGTTCTTC.